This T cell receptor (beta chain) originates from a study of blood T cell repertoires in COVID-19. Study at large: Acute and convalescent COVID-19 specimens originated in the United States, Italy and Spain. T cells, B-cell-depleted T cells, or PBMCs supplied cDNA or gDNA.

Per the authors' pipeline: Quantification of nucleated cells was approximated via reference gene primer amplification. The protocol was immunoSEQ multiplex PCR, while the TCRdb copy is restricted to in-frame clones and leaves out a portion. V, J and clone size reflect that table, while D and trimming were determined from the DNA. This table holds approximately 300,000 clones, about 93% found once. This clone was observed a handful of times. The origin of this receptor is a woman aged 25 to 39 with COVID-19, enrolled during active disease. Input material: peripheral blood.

The CDR3 spells CASSKVGGDTEAFF. In nucleotides, the CDR3 is TGCGCCAGCAGCAAGGTTGGGGGGGACACTGAAGCTTTCTTT. V gene TRBV10-1 combines with J gene TRBJ1-1; maybe TRBD1 (5 bases). Germline-derived CDR1 and CDR2 are WNHNN and SYGVQD (reference sequence). V was trimmed by 6 bases and J by 3 bases, leaving 14 bases between them. The CDR3 length is 14 residues.